This entry features one T cell receptor beta chain sequence. Its antigen is not known. The CDR3 is made up of 17 amino acids. Germline CDR1 is SGHRS and CDR2 is YFSETQ. V shed 0 bases, J shed 3 bases, and the junction held 3 bases outside the gene matches. This record comes from a study of cytomegalovirus exposure and HLA in healthy donors. Study-wide results and limits: Likely technical artifact: a cluster of highly shared sequence variants. Several of the most significant clusters were apparently associated with common viral pathogens in a later analysis. Cytomegalovirus status was reportedly diagnosed by the classifier with high specificity and sensitivity.

Amplification used 60 Vbeta primers and 13 Jbeta primers. Some clones are missing from TCRdb's copy, which holds only in-frame ones; the method was immunoSEQ multiplex PCR. The table records hundreds of thousands of clones, around 79% of them present only once. Sequenced material: PBMCs. V is TRBV5-1 and J is TRBJ2-2; 12 positions match TRBD2. This sequence was found in a male donor in good health and CMV-seronegative. As DNA, the CDR3 is TGCGCCAGCAGCTTGGGAGGGACTAGCGGGTACACCGGGGAGCTGTTTTTT. Translated: CASSLGGTSGYTGELFF.